These 22 T cell receptor beta chains share one sample of origin, sequenced in a study of naive and memory T cell subsets. Both TRBC1 and TRBC2 were covered by a beta constant-region primer of two equimolar oligonucleotides. TCRdb redid the calling of the UMI-ligation and nested PCR reads with MiXCR, one entry per CDR3 protein. The sample consists of roughly 140,000 distinct CDR3 sequences, approximately 15% of them appearing once. Specimen: naive CD4+ T cells from blood. The receptors here all came from a human donor in good health.

V and J are TRBV20-1 and TRBJ2-7, with D uncertain. This CDR3 is 10 amino acids long. Germline V lookup: CDR1 DFQATT, CDR2 SNEGSKA (reference sequence). Trimming took off 4 bases at V and 3 bases at J, with 4 bases between the two ends. The CDR3 loop reads CSATHYEQYF. CDR3 nucleotide sequence: TGCAGTGCTACCCACTACGAGCAGTACTTC.

The chain couples TRBV20-1 to TRBJ1-1; D gene ambiguous. V was cut by 6 bases and J by 1 base, with 6 bases left in between. Germline V gene lookup returns CDR1 DFQATT and CDR2 SNEGSKA (reference sequence). The CDR3 contains 11 residues. The CDR3 coding sequence is TGCAGTGCCCTAAAGAACACTGAAGCTTTCTTT. Protein sequence: CSALKNTEAFF.

There are a few counts of this clonotype. This chain links TRBV4-3 with TRBJ2-2; a weak D match, TRBD2 (5 bases). The CDR3 has 15 amino acids. Trimming pared 0 bases from V and 6 bases from J, leaving 11 bases between. Germline CDR1 reads LGHNA; CDR2 reads YSLEER. As DNA, the CDR3 is TGCGCCAGCAGCCAAGAAACGTCGAGGGCCGGGGAGCTGTTTTTT. Protein: CASSQETSRAGELFF.

V and J are TRBV7-2 and TRBJ2-4; TRBD1 matches 8 bases. The J segment lost 4 bases and the V segment lost 5 bases, leaving 13 bases of the junction unmatched. The CDR3 sequence is 17 residues long. Germline loops: CDR1 SGHTA, CDR2 FQGNSA. CDR3: CASSITQGALTKNIQYF. DNA for the CDR3: TGTGCCAGCAGCATCACCCAGGGGGCCCTTACAAAAAACATTCAGTACTTC.

This clonotype was detected a few times. Here the CDR3 omits its conserved ending phenylalanine or tryptophan, so a read error is the likely source. No DNA is shown, since the ends of the CDR3 on it are uncertain; the CDR3 is the one TCRdb lists. The chain's CDR3 is CASIPPLYGRTKKETQYS. This chain connects TRBV21-1 to TRBJ2-5; TRBD2 reflects the table's D call only, with no check against the DNA. TRBV21-1 is a recognized pseudogene. The CDR3 contains 18 residues when both ends are counted.

In its sample, this clonotype was seen many times. This chain joins TRBV5-1 and TRBJ1-1; no clear D gene. CDR3 length: 13 residues. Deletions cut 5 bases from V and 1 base from J, with 9 bases between. Germline assignment: CDR1 SGHRS and CDR2 YFSETQ. DNA for the CDR3: TGCGCCAGCAGGGGCTCCCAGAACACTGAAGCTTTCTTT. Protein: CASRGSQNTEAFF.

This clonotype was detected a few times. The chain has TRBV4-1 and TRBJ2-3; 9 bases are shared with TRBD2. Trimming removed 3 bases from V and 3 bases from J; junction bases left unmatched: 10. Per germline, CDR1 MGHRA and CDR2 YSYEKL. The CDR3 length is 17 residues. CDR3 nucleotide sequence: TGCGCCAGCAGCCACAGCTCGGTAGCGGGAGCTACAGATACGCAGTATTTT. This codes for CASSHSSVAGATDTQYF.

This clonotype came up a few times. The chain is built from TRBV5-1 and TRBJ2-1, with a tentative D call TRBD2 (6 bases). The CDR3 runs 13 residues. V was cut by 6 bases and J by 8 bases, with 15 bases left in between. CDR1 is SGHRS and CDR2 is YFSETQ in the germline V gene. CDR3 protein: CASTVAGNDEQFF. CDR3 nucleotide sequence: TGCGCCAGCACGGTCGCGGGAAACGATGAGCAGTTCTTC.

This clonotype has a count of ten or more. The rearrangement joins TRBV4-2 to TRBJ2-1; TRBD2 aligns across 11 bases. This CDR3 region has 17 residues. Unmatched junction bases numbered 8, after V lost 0 bases and J lost 7 bases. Germline lookup yields CDR1 LGHNA and CDR2 YNFKEQ. The CDR3 spells CASSQDLLAGVGNEQFF. The CDR3 region has the DNA TGTGCCAGCAGCCAAGACCTACTAGCGGGAGTAGGGAATGAGCAGTTCTTC.

This clonotype was counted a few times. J is TRBJ2-1 and V is TRBV12-3 or TRBV12-4; 9 nucleotides match TRBD1. V shed 7 bases and J 4 bases; nucleotides not matched to a gene: 23. The CDR3 runs to 20 residues. The CDR3 nucleotides are TGTGCCAGCAAGCGCGGGCGGGGACAGGGACCGGGCGGTGGGTACAATGAGCAGTTCTTC. Its translation is CASKRGRGQGPGGGYNEQFF.

This clonotype was detected a few times. The chain links TRBV6-2 or TRBV6-3 to TRBJ2-1; 11 positions agree with TRBD2. The CDR3 length is 16 residues. Germline trimming cut 6 bases from V and 4 bases from J; bases unmatched to any gene: 8. The germline CDR1 and CDR2 sequences are MNHEY and SVGEGT. In DNA form, the CDR3 reads TGTGCCAGCAGCCGTATAGCGGGAGGGCTATACAATGAGCAGTTCTTC. This encodes CASSRIAGGLYNEQFF.

The table lists this clonotype with a few counts. The chain joins TRBV10-3 to TRBJ1-4; D gene ambiguous. Looked up from germline, CDR1 is ENHRY and CDR2 is SYGVKD. V lost 2 bases to trimming and J lost 8 bases, with 21 bases between them. The CDR3 is 17 amino acids. The CDR3 sequence: CAISEPPGGGTNEKLFF. Here the CDR3 DNA reads TGTGCCATCAGTGAGCCACCGGGTGGCGGAACGAACGAAAAACTGTTTTTT.

This clonotype was seen once. The J gene is TRBJ2-5, the V gene TRBV28, with 13 bases fitting TRBD2. The junction had 7 bases not matched to a gene; V was cut back by 1 base and J by 5 bases. CDR3 length: 17 residues. CDR1 is MDHEN and CDR2 is SYDVKM in the germline V gene. The CDR3: CASSLSGLAGATETQYF. CDR3 nucleotides: TGTGCCAGCAGTTTATCAGGACTAGCGGGAGCGACGGAGACCCAGTACTTC.

This clonotype was detected only a few times. The rearrangement joins TRBV12-3 or TRBV12-4 to TRBJ2-1; TRBD2 matches 7 bases. The CDR3 has 15 amino acids. The CDR3 here is CATSTAGAYYNEQFF. CDR3 sequence (DNA): TGTGCTACTTCCACGGCGGGAGCGTATTACAATGAGCAGTTCTTC.

The chain couples TRBV10-3 to TRBJ2-7, with TRBD2 identical over 10 bases. The CDR3 runs 14 residues. Germline V gene data show CDR1 as ENHRY and CDR2 as SYGVKD. With V trimmed by 8 bases and J by 5 bases, 9 bases remained unmatched. The CDR3 protein is CAIFRPTSGNEQYF. The CDR3 DNA is TGTGCCATCTTTCGGCCTACTAGCGGGAACGAGCAGTACTTC.

The chain uses TRBV7-9 and TRBJ2-7, with 12 bases matching TRBD2. J was trimmed by 3 bases and V by 5 bases; bases with no gene match: 2. This CDR3 is 14 amino acids long. CDR1 and CDR2 from the germline V gene are SEHNR and FQNEAQ (reference sequence). The CDR3 sequence is CASSPGLAGYEQYF. The CDR3 coding sequence is TGTGCCAGCAGCCCGGGACTAGCGGGCTACGAGCAGTACTTC.

The chain recombines TRBV7-9 with TRBJ1-5; D gene unclear. Germline loops: CDR1 SEHNR, CDR2 FQNEAQ (reference sequence). The V and J ends lost 1 base and 8 bases respectively, with 15 bases between them. The CDR3 sequence is 15 residues long. The CDR3 loop reads CASSLGQAPGEPQHF. The DNA for the CDR3 is TGTGCCAGCAGCTTAGGCCAGGCCCCCGGTGAGCCCCAGCATTTT.

The chain recombines TRBV19 with TRBJ2-1, with 9 bases lining up with TRBD2. CDR1 LNHDA and CDR2 SQIVND come from the germline V gene (reference sequence). This CDR3 comprises 15 residues. Trimming at V came to 4 bases and at J to 4 bases, leaving 5 bases not matched to a gene. CDR3 sequence reads: CASSTTSGSYNEQFF. The DNA of the CDR3 is TGTGCCAGTAGTACGACTAGCGGTTCATACAATGAGCAGTTCTTC.

This sequence joins TRBV20-1 and TRBJ2-7; 9 bases are a match to TRBD2. The J segment lost 6 bases and the V segment lost 6 bases, leaving 12 bases of the junction unmatched. The CDR3 has 14 amino acids. CDR1 and CDR2 (germline): DFQATT, SNEGSKA (reference sequence). This CDR3 reads CSASPGLAIGEQYF. In DNA, the CDR3 is TGCAGTGCAAGCCCGGGACTAGCAATCGGCGAGCAGTACTTC.

The CDR3: CASSFGTDNQPQHF. The CDR3 coding sequence is TGTGCCAGCAGCTTCGGAACGGACAATCAGCCCCAGCATTTT. The chain recombines TRBV5-5 with TRBJ1-5; D gene unclear. The CDR3 sequence is 14 residues long. V lost 2 bases, J lost 3 bases, and 9 bases lay in between. Germline V CDR1 and CDR2: SGHKS, YYEKEE (reference sequence). Variable domain in full (rest from reference TRBV5-5 and TRBJ1-5): DAGVTQSPTHLIKTRGQQVTLRCSPISGHKSVSWYQQVLGQGPQFIFQYYEKEERGRGNFPDRFSARQFPNYSSELNVNALLLGDSALYLCASSFGTDNQPQHFGDGTRLSIL.

The chain is built from TRBV5-1 and TRBJ1-2; D is unclear. The CDR3 has 13 residues. The V and J ends lost 3 bases and 7 bases respectively, with 13 bases between them. Germline lookup yields CDR1 SGHRS and CDR2 YFSETQ. The chain's CDR3 is CASSSGLLVGYTF. CDR3 bases: TGCGCCAGCAGCTCCGGACTACTCGTTGGCTACACCTTC.

The chain combines TRBV28 with TRBJ2-3; D is uncertain. Trimming removed 5 bases from V and 4 bases from J, with 13 bases in between. The CDR3 runs to 14 residues. The germline CDR1 and CDR2 sequences are MDHEN and SYDVKM. CDR3: CASSPPARPDTQYF. The DNA of the CDR3 is TGTGCCAGCAGTCCTCCGGCCAGGCCAGATACGCAGTATTTT.